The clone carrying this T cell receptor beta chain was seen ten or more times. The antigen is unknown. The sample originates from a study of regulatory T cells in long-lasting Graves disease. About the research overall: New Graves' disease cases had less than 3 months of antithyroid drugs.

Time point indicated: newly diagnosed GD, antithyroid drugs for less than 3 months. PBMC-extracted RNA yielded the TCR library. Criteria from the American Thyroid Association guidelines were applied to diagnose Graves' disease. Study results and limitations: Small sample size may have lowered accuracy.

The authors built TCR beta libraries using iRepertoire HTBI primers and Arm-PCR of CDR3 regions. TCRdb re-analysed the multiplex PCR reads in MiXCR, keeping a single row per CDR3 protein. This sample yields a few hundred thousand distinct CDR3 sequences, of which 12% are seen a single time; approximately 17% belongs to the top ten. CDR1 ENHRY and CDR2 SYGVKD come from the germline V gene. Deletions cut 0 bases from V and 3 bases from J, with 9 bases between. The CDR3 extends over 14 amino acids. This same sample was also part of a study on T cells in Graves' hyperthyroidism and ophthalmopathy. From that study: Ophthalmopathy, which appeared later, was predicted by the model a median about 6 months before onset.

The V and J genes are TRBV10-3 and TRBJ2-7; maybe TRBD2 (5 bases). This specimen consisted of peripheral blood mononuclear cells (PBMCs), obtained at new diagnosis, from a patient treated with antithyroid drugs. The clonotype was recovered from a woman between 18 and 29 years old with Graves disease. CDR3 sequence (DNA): TGTGCCATCAGTGAGTCGGCTAGCATCTACGAGCAGTACGTC. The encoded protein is CAISESASIYEQYV.